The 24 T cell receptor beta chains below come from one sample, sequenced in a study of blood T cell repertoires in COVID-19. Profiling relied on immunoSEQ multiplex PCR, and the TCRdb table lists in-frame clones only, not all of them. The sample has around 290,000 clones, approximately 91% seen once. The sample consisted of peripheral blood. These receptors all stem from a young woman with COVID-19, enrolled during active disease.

The CDR3 is CASKPSGDSYNEQFF. Here the CDR3 DNA reads TGTGCCAGTAAACCTAGCGGGGACTCCTACAATGAGCAGTTCTTC. The chain links TRBV19 to TRBJ2-1, with 9 bases matching TRBD2. This CDR3 region has 15 residues. Germline V gene lookup returns CDR1 LNHDA and CDR2 SQIVND (reference sequence). After removal of 7 bases from V and 0 bases from J, the junction contained 4 bases not matched to a gene.

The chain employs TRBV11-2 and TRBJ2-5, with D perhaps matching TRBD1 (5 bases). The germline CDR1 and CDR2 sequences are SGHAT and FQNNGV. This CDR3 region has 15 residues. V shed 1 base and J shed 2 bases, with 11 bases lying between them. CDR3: CASSLVPRGQETQYF. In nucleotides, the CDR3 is TGTGCCAGCAGCTTAGTCCCTAGGGGACAAGAGACCCAGTACTTC.

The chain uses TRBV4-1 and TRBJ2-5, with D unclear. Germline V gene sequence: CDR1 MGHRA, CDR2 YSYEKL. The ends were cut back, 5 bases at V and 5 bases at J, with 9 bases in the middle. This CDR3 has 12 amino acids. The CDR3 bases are TGCGCCAGCAGCATTCCTAGGGAGACCCAGTACTTC. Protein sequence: CASSIPRETQYF.

CDR3 sequence (DNA): TGCGCCAGCAGCCATCCAGGTCTCGACAGAGCGAACACCGGGGAGCTGTTTTTT. Protein sequence: CASSHPGLDRANTGELFF. The chain combines TRBV4-1 with TRBJ2-2; possible D gene TRBD1, 5 bases. Between the trimmed V and J ends, which lost 3 bases and 0 bases, there was a span of 17 bases. This CDR3 comprises 18 residues. CDR1 MGHRA and CDR2 YSYEKL come from the germline V gene.

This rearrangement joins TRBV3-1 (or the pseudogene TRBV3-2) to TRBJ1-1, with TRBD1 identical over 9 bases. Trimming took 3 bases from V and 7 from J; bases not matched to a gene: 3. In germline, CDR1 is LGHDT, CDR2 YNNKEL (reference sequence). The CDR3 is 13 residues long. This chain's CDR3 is CASSQGTGYEAFF. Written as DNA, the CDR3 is TGTGCCAGCAGCCAGGGGACAGGGTATGAAGCTTTCTTT.

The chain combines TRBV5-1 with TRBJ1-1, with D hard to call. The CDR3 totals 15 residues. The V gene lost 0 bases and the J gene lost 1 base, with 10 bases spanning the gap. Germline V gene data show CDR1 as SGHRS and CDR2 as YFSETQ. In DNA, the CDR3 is TGCGCCAGCAGCTTGGGAGGGTCCTGGAACACTGAAGCTTTCTTT. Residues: CASSLGGSWNTEAFF.

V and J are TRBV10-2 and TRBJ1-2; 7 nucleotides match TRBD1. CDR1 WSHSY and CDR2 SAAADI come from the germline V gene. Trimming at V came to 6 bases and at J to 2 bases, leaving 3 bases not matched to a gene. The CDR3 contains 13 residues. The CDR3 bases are TGCGCCAGCAGGGGGACAGTGAACTATGGCTACACCTTC. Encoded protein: CASRGTVNYGYTF.

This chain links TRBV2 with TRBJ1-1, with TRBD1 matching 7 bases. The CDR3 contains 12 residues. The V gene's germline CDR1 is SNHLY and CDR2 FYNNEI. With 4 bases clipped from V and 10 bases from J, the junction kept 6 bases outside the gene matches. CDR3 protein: CASSGQGISAFF. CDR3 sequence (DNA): TGTGCCAGCAGTGGACAGGGAATATCAGCTTTCTTT.

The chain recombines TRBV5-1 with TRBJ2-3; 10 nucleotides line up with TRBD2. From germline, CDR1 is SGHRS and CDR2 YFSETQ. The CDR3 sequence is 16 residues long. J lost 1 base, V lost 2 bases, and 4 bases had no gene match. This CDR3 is CASSFGTSEGTDTQYF. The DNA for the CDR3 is TGCGCCAGCAGCTTCGGGACTAGCGAGGGCACAGATACGCAGTATTTT. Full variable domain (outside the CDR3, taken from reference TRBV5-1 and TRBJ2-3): KAGVTQTPRYLIKTRGQQVTLSCSPISGHRSVSWYQQTPGQGLQFLFEYFSETQRNKGNFPGRFSGRQFSNSRSEMNVSTLELGDSALYLCASSFGTSEGTDTQYFGPGTRLTVL.

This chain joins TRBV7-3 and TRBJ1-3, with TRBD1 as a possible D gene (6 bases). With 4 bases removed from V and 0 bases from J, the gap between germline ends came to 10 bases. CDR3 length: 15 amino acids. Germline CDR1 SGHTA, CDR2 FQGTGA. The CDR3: CASSSDRSSGNTIYF. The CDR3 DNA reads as TGTGCCAGCAGCTCAGACAGGAGCTCTGGAAACACCATATATTTT.

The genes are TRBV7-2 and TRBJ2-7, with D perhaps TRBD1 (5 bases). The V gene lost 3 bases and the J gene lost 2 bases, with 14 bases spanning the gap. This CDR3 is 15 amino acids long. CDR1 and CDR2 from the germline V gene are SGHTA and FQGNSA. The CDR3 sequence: CASSFGQYPPYEQYF. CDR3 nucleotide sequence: TGTGCCAGCAGCTTCGGACAATACCCCCCCTACGAGCAGTACTTC. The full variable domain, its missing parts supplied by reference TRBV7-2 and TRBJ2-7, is GAGVSQSPSNKVTEKGKDVELRCDPISGHTALYWYRQSLGQGLEFLIYFQGNSAPDKSGLPSDRFSAERTGGSVSTLTIQRTQQEDSAVYLCASSFGQYPPYEQYFGPGTRLTVT.

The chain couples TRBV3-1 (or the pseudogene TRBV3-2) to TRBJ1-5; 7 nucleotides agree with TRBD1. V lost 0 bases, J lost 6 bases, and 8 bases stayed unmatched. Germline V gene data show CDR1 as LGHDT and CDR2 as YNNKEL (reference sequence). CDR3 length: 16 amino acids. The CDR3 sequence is CASSQDASGGSQPQHF. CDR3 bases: TGTGCCAGCAGCCAAGACGCGTCAGGGGGTAGTCAGCCCCAGCATTTT.

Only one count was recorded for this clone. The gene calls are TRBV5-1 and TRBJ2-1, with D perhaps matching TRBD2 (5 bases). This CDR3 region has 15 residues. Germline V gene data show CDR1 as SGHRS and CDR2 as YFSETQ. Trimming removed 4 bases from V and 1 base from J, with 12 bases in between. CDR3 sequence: CASSPLEESYNEQFF. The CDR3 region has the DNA TGCGCCAGCAGCCCCCTGGAGGAGTCCTACAATGAGCAGTTCTTC.

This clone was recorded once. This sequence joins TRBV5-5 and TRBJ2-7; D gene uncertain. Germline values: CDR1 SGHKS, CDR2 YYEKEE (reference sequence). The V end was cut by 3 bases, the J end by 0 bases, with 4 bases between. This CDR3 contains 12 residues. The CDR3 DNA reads TGTGCCAGCAGCTCCATCTCCTACGAGCAGTACTTC. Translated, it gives CASSSISYEQYF.

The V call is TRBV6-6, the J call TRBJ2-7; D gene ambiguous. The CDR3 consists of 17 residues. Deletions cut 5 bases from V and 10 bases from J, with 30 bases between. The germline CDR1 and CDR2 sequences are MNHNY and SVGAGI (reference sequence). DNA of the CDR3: TGTGCCAGCAGTCAGAGGTCTAGTCCCATTTCCTACCTCGATCAGTACTTC. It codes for CASSQRSSPISYLDQYF.

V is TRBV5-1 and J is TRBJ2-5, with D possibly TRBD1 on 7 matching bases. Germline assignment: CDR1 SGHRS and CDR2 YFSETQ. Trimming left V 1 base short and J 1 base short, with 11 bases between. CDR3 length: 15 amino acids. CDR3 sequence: CASSLTGDSQETQYF. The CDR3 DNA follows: TGCGCCAGCAGCTTGACAGGGGACTCCCAAGAGACCCAGTACTTC.

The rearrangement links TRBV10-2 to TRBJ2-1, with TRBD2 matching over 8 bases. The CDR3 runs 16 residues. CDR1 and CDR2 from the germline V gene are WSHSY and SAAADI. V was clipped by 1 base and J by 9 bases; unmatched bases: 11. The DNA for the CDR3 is TGCGCCAGCAGTGAGTTGGGAGCGGGAGTGATACTTGAGCAGTTCTTC. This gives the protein CASSELGAGVILEQFF.

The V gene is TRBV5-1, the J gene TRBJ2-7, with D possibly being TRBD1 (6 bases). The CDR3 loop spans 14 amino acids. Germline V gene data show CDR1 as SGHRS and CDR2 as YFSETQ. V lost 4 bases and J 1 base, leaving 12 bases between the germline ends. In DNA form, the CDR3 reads TGCGCCAGCAGCCCCCCCGGACAGTCCTACGAGCAGTACTTC. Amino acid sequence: CASSPPGQSYEQYF.

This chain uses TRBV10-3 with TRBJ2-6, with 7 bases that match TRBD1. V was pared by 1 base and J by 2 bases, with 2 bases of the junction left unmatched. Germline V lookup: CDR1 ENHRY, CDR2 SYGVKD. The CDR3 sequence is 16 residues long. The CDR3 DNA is TGTGCCATCAGTGAGTTAGGGACAGCTGGGGCCAACGTCCTGACTTTC. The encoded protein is CAISELGTAGANVLTF.

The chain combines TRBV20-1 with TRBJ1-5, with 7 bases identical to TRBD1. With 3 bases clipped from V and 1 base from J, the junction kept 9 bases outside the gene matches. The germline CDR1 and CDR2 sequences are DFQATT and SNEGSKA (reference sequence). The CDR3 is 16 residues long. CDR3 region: CSASSLRDSSNQPQHF. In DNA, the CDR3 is TGCAGTGCTAGTTCCCTCCGGGACAGCAGCAATCAGCCCCAGCATTTT.

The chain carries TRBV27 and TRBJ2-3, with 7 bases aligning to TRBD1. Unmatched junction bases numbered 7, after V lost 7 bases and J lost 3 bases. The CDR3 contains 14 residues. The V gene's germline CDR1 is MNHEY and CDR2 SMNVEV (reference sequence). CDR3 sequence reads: CASNYRGRTDTQYF. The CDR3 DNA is TGTGCCAGCAATTACAGGGGAAGGACAGATACGCAGTATTTT.

In nucleotides, the CDR3 is TGTGCCAACGACAGATCTTATAGCAATCAGCCCCAGCATTTT. It encodes CANDRSYSNQPQHF. The chain carries TRBV14 and TRBJ1-5, with a tentative D call TRBD1 (5 bases). The germline V gene encodes CDR1 SGHDN and CDR2 FVKESK. The length of the CDR3 is 14 residues. Between the trimmed V and J ends, which lost 10 bases and 0 bases, there was a span of 13 bases.

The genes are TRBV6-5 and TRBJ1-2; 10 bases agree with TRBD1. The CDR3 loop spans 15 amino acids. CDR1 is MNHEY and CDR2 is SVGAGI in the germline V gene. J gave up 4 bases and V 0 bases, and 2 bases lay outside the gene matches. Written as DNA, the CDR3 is TGTGCCAGCAGTTACTCGACAGGGGGCTTCTATGGCTACACCTTC. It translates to CASSYSTGGFYGYTF.

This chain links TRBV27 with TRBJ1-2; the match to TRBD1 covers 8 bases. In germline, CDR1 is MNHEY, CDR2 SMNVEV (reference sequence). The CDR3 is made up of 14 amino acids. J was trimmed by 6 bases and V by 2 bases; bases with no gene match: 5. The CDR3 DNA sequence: TGTGCCAGCAGTTTAGGACAGGGTGTTAATGGCTACACCTTC. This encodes CASSLGQGVNGYTF.